Listed here is a single T cell receptor (beta chain). Clones were read by immunoSEQ multiplex PCR, and TCRdb kept only the in-frame ones, dropping some. Of under 250,000 clones listed, 80% to 85% are singletons. The CDR3 runs to 19 residues. Germline CDR1 MNHEY, CDR2 SMNVEV (reference sequence). V dropped 9 bases and J dropped 6; count of bases not matched to a gene: 21. The data originate from a study of blood T cell repertoires in COVID-19. V and J are TRBV27 and TRBJ2-3; 13 bases are shared with TRBD2. Sequencing used peripheral blood. The receptor's source is a woman aged 25 to 39 who had recovered from COVID-19. CDR3 protein: CASYSRTGGLAGKVDTQYF. For the CDR3, the DNA is TGTGCCAGTTACTCTCGGACAGGGGGACTAGCGGGGAAAGTGGATACGCAGTATTTT.